This TCR beta chain originates from a study of CD8 T cells in Susac syndrome. Study-level findings and limits: By the study's own acknowledgment, its TCR sequencing and HLA analysis included relatively few individuals.

The CDR3 is 17 residues long. Germline lookup yields CDR1 SGHRS and CDR2 YFSETQ. Between the trimmed V and J ends, which lost 0 bases and 3 bases, there was a span of 16 bases. The sequenced target, TCR beta, came from blood CD8+ and CD4+ T cells. TEMRA cells were FACS-enriched and CD8+ and CD4+ T cells negatively isolated. Comments on this clonotype: Its target is not known.

About 0.45 to 1 ug RNA was reverse transcribed with random hexamers. The method of amplification for TCR beta CDR3 was immunoSEQ multiplex PCR, covering 54 Vbeta and 13 Jbeta. TCRdb re-analysed the immunoSEQ multiplex PCR reads in MiXCR, keeping a single row per CDR3 protein. This table holds some 110,000 distinct CDR3 sequences, more than 85% found once. V gene TRBV5-1 combines with J gene TRBJ2-4; D uncertain. Sample: CD4+ T cells from PBMCs. The TCR was taken from a human donor with multiple sclerosis. The CDR3 protein is CASSLETDSKIKNIQYF. The CDR3 nucleotides read TGCGCCAGCAGCTTGGAAACAGACTCCAAGATCAAAAACATTCAGTACTTC.